The 27 T cell receptor beta chains below were found in one sample sequenced in a study of OX40 agonist ivuxolimab in advanced cancers. Sequenced by immunoSEQ multiplex PCR; TCRdb stores in-frame clones only, minus some. The table includes 69,000 or so clones, more than 75% detected once. This specimen consisted of CD4+ or CD8+ T cells sorted from blood, obtained in a trial of the OX40 agonist ivuxolimab. The source of these receptors is an adult with an advanced solid tumor such as melanoma, head and neck, liver or kidney cancer.

The chain uses TRBV5-1 and TRBJ1-6; no clear D gene. Germline V gene lookup returns CDR1 SGHRS and CDR2 YFSETQ. V was clipped by 5 bases and J by 7 bases, with 13 bases between them. This CDR3 has 14 amino acids. This CDR3 reads CASSPEGFNSPLHF. The CDR3 DNA reads as TGCGCCAGCAGTCCGGAAGGGTTCAATTCACCCCTCCACTTT.

This chain joins TRBV6-1 and TRBJ1-1; D perhaps matches TRBD1 (6 bases). Trimming pared 8 bases from V and 7 bases from J, leaving 17 bases between. Germline values: CDR1 MNHNS, CDR2 SASEGT. The CDR3 spans 13 residues. The CDR3 sequence: CASELNREGEAFF. CDR3 coding DNA: TGTGCCAGCGAATTGAACAGGGAAGGTGAAGCTTTCTTT.

The chain links TRBV5-1 to TRBJ1-1; D gene uncertain. The V end lost 1 base, the J end lost 7 bases, and 14 bases lay between the germline ends. CDR3 size: 14 residues. Germline-derived CDR1 and CDR2 are SGHRS and YFSETQ. CDR3 DNA: TGCGCCAGCAGCTTGAGGTCACTATCGGTTGAAGCTTTCTTT. Protein: CASSLRSLSVEAFF. Filled out from reference TRBV5-1 and TRBJ1-1, the complete variable domain reads KAGVTQTPRYLIKTRGQQVTLSCSPISGHRSVSWYQQTPGQGLQFLFEYFSETQRNKGNFPGRFSGRQFSNSRSEMNVSTLELGDSALYLCASSLRSLSVEAFFGQGTRLTVV.

V and J are TRBV5-4 and TRBJ2-2, with 8 bases that match TRBD1. The V and J ends lost 4 bases and 5 bases, in that order; junction bases with no gene match: 10. The germline V gene encodes CDR1 SGHNT and CDR2 YYREEE (reference sequence). The CDR3 runs to 16 residues. The CDR3 reads CASSTSFGQGTGELFF. CDR3 DNA sequence: TGTGCCAGCAGCACCAGCTTCGGACAGGGAACCGGGGAGCTGTTTTTT.

The chain is built from TRBV27 and TRBJ2-1, with 7 bases matching TRBD1. The V segment lost 6 bases and the J segment 4 bases; nucleotides outside the gene matches: 12. Per the germline V gene, CDR1 is MNHEY and CDR2 is SMNVEV (reference sequence). This CDR3 is 16 amino acids long. The CDR3, as DNA: TGTGCCAGCAGAGGTAGGGGACAGTTTTTTTACAATGAGCAGTTCTTC. Its translation is CASRGRGQFFYNEQFF.

The chain employs TRBV7-6 and TRBJ2-3; 8 positions agree with TRBD2. Germline V gene lookup returns CDR1 SGHVS and CDR2 FNYEAQ. Unmatched junction bases numbered 4, after V lost 1 base and J lost 1 base. CDR3 length equals 16 residues. The CDR3 loop is CASSLVGLGGTDTQYF. The CDR3 bases are TGTGCCAGCAGCTTAGTGGGACTAGGGGGCACAGATACGCAGTATTTT.

The rearrangement uses TRBV29-1 and TRBJ2-7; D might be TRBD1 (7 bases). Trimming took 6 bases from V and 4 from J, leaving 19 bases between them. Germline CDR1 and CDR2: SQVTM and ANQGSEA. CDR3 size: 14 residues. The CDR3 sequence: CSVGRGTADYEQYF. Written as DNA, the CDR3 is TGCAGCGTGGGACGCGGGACAGCGGATTACGAGCAGTACTTC.

The chain recombines TRBV27 with TRBJ1-2, with TRBD1 as a possible D gene (6 bases). The CDR3 is 13 residues long. Germline-derived CDR1 and CDR2 are MNHEY and SMNVEV (reference sequence). V was clipped by 5 bases and J by 8 bases, with 15 bases between them. The CDR3 DNA is TGTGCCAGCAGTCCCAGAGGGGGGGCCGGCTACACCTTC. Amino acid sequence: CASSPRGGAGYTF.

The chain recombines TRBV7-9 with TRBJ2-1, with 11 bases that match TRBD1. Germline V gene sequence: CDR1 SEHNR, CDR2 FQNEAQ (reference sequence). V gave up 5 bases and J gave up 3 bases; unmatched junction bases: 6. This CDR3 contains 16 residues. CDR3 DNA: TGTGCCAGCAGCGCCGGGACAGGGGGGTACTACAATGAGCAGTTCTTC. It codes for CASSAGTGGYYNEQFF. The variable domain in full, completed from reference TRBV7-9 and TRBJ2-1, reads DTGVSQNPRHKITKRGQNVTFRCDPISEHNRLYWYRQTLGQGPEFLTYFQNEAQLEKSRLLSDRFSAERPKGSFSTLEIQRTEQGDSAMYLCASSAGTGGYYNEQFFGPGTRLTVL.

CDR3 region: CASSLVLGLNSPLHF. CDR3 DNA: TGTGCCAGCAGCTTAGTCTTGGGGCTGAATTCACCCCTCCACTTT. This chain joins TRBV7-2 and TRBJ1-6; D might be TRBD1 (5 bases). CDR3 length equals 15 residues. Trimming pared 1 base from V and 7 bases from J, leaving 11 bases between. The germline V gene has CDR1 SGHTA and CDR2 FQGNSA.

The chain joins TRBV5-1 to TRBJ2-7; D gene unclear. Germline V gene lookup returns CDR1 SGHRS and CDR2 YFSETQ. This CDR3 spans 15 amino acids. Trimming took 4 bases from V and 3 from J, leaving 17 bases between them. The CDR3 sequence is CASSPEPRQIYEQYF. CDR3 DNA sequence: TGCGCCAGCAGCCCGGAGCCTCGTCAAATCTACGAGCAGTACTTC. The variable domain in full, with the rest retrieved from reference TRBV5-1 and TRBJ2-7, is KAGVTQTPRYLIKTRGQQVTLSCSPISGHRSVSWYQQTPGQGLQFLFEYFSETQRNKGNFPGRFSGRQFSNSRSEMNVSTLELGDSALYLCASSPEPRQIYEQYFGPGTRLTVT.

The chain links TRBV27 to TRBJ1-1; 7 positions agree with TRBD1. V lost 6 bases to trimming and J lost 11 bases; unmatched junction nucleotides: 6. The CDR3 runs 11 residues. The V gene's germline CDR1 is MNHEY and CDR2 SMNVEV (reference sequence). In nucleotides, the CDR3 is TGTGCCAGCAGGGGGACAGTGTCGGCTTTCTTT. Translating gives CASRGTVSAFF.

This clone was seen once. The chain uses TRBV7-2 and TRBJ2-1; D not certain. Trimming removed 2 bases at V and 6 bases at J, with 11 bases between. The CDR3 runs 14 residues. Germline V gene data show CDR1 as SGHTA and CDR2 as FQGNSA. CDR3 in amino acids: CASSLRATSNEQFF. In nucleotides, the CDR3 is TGTGCCAGCAGCTTACGTGCGACCAGCAATGAGCAGTTCTTC. The full variable domain, with the rest looked up from reference TRBV7-2 and TRBJ2-1, is GAGVSQSPSNKVTEKGKDVELRCDPISGHTALYWYRQSLGQGLEFLIYFQGNSAPDKSGLPSDRFSAERTGGSVSTLTIQRTQQEDSAVYLCASSLRATSNEQFFGPGTRLTVL.

The chain uses TRBV5-6 and TRBJ1-2; a possible D gene is TRBD1 (5 bases). Trimming took 4 bases from V and 6 from J, leaving 19 bases between them. The CDR3 covers 15 residues. Germline V CDR1 and CDR2: SGHDT, YYEEEE. CDR3: CASSAGTVKGDGYTF. CDR3 nucleotides: TGTGCCAGCAGCGCCGGGACGGTCAAAGGGGATGGCTACACCTTC.

The chain has TRBV7-6 and TRBJ2-5, with 9 bases identical to TRBD1. Germline lookup yields CDR1 SGHVS and CDR2 FNYEAQ. Losses at the gene ends were 5 bases for V and 5 bases for J; bases not matched to a gene: 12. The CDR3 runs to 16 residues. CDR3 in DNA: TGTGCCAGCAGCCCGACGGGGACAGGGCGAGGGGAGACCCAGTACTTC. It specifies CASSPTGTGRGETQYF.

This chain connects TRBV4-1 to TRBJ2-2; D unresolved. The germline V gene encodes CDR1 MGHRA and CDR2 YSYEKL. The ends were cut back, 4 bases at V and 5 bases at J, with 14 bases in the middle. The CDR3 totals 15 residues. The CDR3 region is CASSPLNRGTGELFF. CDR3 bases: TGCGCCAGCAGCCCCCTAAACAGAGGAACCGGGGAGCTGTTTTTT.

The chain couples TRBV5-8 to TRBJ1-4; 7 bases align to TRBD1. From germline, CDR1 is SGHTS and CDR2 YDEGEE. The CDR3 extends over 18 amino acids. V shed 5 bases, J shed 4 bases, and the junction held 17 bases outside the gene matches. In DNA, the CDR3 is TGTGCCAGCAGGTCCTCCCTCTTTTCGGGACAGAGTAATGAAAAACTGTTTTTT. It translates to CASRSSLFSGQSNEKLFF. Complete variable domain (other parts from reference TRBV5-8 and TRBJ1-4): EAGVTQSPTHLIKTRGQQATLRCSPISGHTSVYWYQQALGLGLQFLLWYDEGEERNRGNFPPRFSGRQFPNYSSELNVNALELEDSALYLCASRSSLFSGQSNEKLFFGSGTQLSVL.

The gene calls are TRBV5-1 and TRBJ1-1; the match to TRBD1 covers 7 bases. This CDR3 is built from 15 residues. CDR1 is SGHRS, CDR2 YFSETQ, per germline. V was pared by 4 bases and J by 4 bases, with 10 bases of the junction left unmatched. This CDR3 reads CASSLLGQVRTEAFF. DNA of the CDR3: TGCGCCAGCAGCCTTCTCGGACAGGTCCGCACTGAAGCTTTCTTT. Filled out from reference TRBV5-1 and TRBJ1-1, the complete variable domain reads KAGVTQTPRYLIKTRGQQVTLSCSPISGHRSVSWYQQTPGQGLQFLFEYFSETQRNKGNFPGRFSGRQFSNSRSEMNVSTLELGDSALYLCASSLLGQVRTEAFFGQGTRLTVV.

V is TRBV7-9 and J is TRBJ2-7, with D perhaps given as TRBD1 or TRBD2 (6 bases each). V was cut by 4 bases and J by 4 bases, with 14 bases left in between. Per the germline V gene, CDR1 is SEHNR and CDR2 is FQNEAQ (reference sequence). The CDR3 sequence is 14 residues long. The DNA of the CDR3 is TGTGCCAGCAGCTATAGCGGAGGGGGGTACGAGCAGTACTTC. Translating it yields CASSYSGGGYEQYF.

The CDR3 nucleotides read TGTGCCAGCACCGACAGGGCCGTTTCCTACGAGCAGTACTTC. This translates into CASTDRAVSYEQYF. The chain joins TRBV6-6 to TRBJ2-7, with 7 bases matching TRBD1. CDR1 and CDR2 (germline): MNHNY, SVGAGI (reference sequence). The CDR3 loop spans 14 amino acids. J was trimmed by 1 base and V by 7 bases; bases with no gene match: 7.

The chain uses TRBV10-3 and TRBJ2-1; no clear D. The germline CDR1 and CDR2 sequences are ENHRY and SYGVKD. This CDR3 comprises 11 residues. The ends were cut back, 5 bases at V and 6 bases at J, with 5 bases in the middle. Here the CDR3 DNA reads TGTGCCATCAGTAGTAGCAATGAGCAGTTCTTC. Its translation: CAISSSNEQFF.

The rearrangement links TRBV20-1 to TRBJ1-2; D not certain. This CDR3 is built from 11 residues. Trimming removed 3 bases from V and 6 bases from J, with 8 bases in between. The germline V gene has CDR1 DFQATT and CDR2 SNEGSKA (reference sequence). DNA of the CDR3: TGCAGTGCTAGCCGGAGCGATGGCTACACCTTC. Protein: CSASRSDGYTF.

This chain links TRBV29-1 with TRBJ2-1, with 9 bases lining up with TRBD2. Trimming cost V 6 bases and J 8 bases; bases outside gene matches: 8. The CDR3 spans 13 residues. Germline CDR1 reads SQVTM; CDR2 reads ANQGSEA. The CDR3 DNA sequence: TGCAGCGTAGTAGGTAGCGGGGGTGATGAGCAGTTCTTC. As protein: CSVVGSGGDEQFF.

The chain employs TRBV4-2 and TRBJ2-1, with 8 bases matching TRBD1. Germline lookup yields CDR1 LGHNA and CDR2 YNFKEQ. The CDR3 sequence is 17 residues long. Trimming took 5 bases from V and 3 from J; bases not matched to a gene: 12. CDR3 coding DNA: TGTGCCAGCAGCAAAACCTCAGGACAGGGCATCTACAATGAGCAGTTCTTC. Translation gives CASSKTSGQGIYNEQFF.

The chain joins TRBV12-5 to TRBJ1-1, with 8 nucleotides matching TRBD1. Germline assignment: CDR1 LGHNT and CDR2 FRNRAP. This CDR3 spans 17 amino acids. Trimming took 5 bases from V and 1 from J; bases not matched to a gene: 12. The CDR3 DNA reads TGTGCTAGTGGTAGGACACGGACAGGGAGGGCGAACACTGAAGCTTTCTTT. The encoded protein is CASGRTRTGRANTEAFF.

The chain recombines TRBV14 with TRBJ2-7; possible D gene TRBD1, 5 bases. CDR3 length: 16 amino acids. V dropped 2 bases and J dropped 0 bases, with 14 bases sitting between them. Germline lookup yields CDR1 SGHDN and CDR2 FVKESK. CDR3 amino acids: CASSQHQTASSYEQYF. CDR3 DNA sequence: TGTGCCAGCAGCCAACATCAGACAGCGAGCTCCTACGAGCAGTACTTC.

V usage is TRBV14 and J usage is TRBJ2-3, with TRBD2 as a possible D gene (6 bases). Trimming took off 4 bases at V and 10 bases at J, with 15 bases between the two ends. Germline V CDR1 and CDR2: SGHDN, FVKESK. The CDR3 contains 13 residues. As DNA, the CDR3 is TGTGCCAGCAGCCGGGGGACTCCCTCGTCGCAGTATTTT. Its protein product is CASSRGTPSSQYF. Combining the CDR3 with reference TRBV14 and TRBJ2-3 gives the whole variable domain EAGVTQFPSHSVIEKGQTVTLRCDPISGHDNLYWYRRVMGKEIKFLLHFVKESKQDESGMPNNRFLAERTGGTYSTLKVQPAELEDSGVYFCASSRGTPSSQYFGPGTRLTVL.